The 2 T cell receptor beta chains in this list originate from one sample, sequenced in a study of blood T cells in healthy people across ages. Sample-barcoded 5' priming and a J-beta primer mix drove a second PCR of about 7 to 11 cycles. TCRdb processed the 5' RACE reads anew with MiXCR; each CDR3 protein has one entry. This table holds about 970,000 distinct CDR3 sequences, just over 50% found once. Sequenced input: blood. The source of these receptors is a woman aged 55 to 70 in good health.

CDR3 sequence: CASSYRGIFSYEQYF. DNA for the CDR3: TGTGCCAGCAGTTACCGCGGGATATTCTCCTACGAGCAGTACTTC. The chain links TRBV28 to TRBJ2-7, with D possibly TRBD2 on 6 matching bases. Germline assignment: CDR1 MDHEN and CDR2 SYDVKM. The V end lost 4 bases, the J end lost 0 bases, and 13 bases lay between the germline ends. CDR3 length equals 15 residues.

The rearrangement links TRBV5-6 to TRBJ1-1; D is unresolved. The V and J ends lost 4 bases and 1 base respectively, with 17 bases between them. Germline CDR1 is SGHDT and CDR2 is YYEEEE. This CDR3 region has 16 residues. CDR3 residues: CASSTLWTSSNTEAFF. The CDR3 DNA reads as TGTGCCAGCAGCACCCTTTGGACCTCCTCGAACACTGAAGCTTTCTTT. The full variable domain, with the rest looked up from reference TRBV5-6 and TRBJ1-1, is DAGVTQSPTHLIKTRGQQVTLRCSPKSGHDTVSWYQQALGQGPQFIFQYYEEEERQRGNFPDRFSGHQFPNYSSELNVNALLLGDSALYLCASSTLWTSSNTEAFFGQGTRLTVV.